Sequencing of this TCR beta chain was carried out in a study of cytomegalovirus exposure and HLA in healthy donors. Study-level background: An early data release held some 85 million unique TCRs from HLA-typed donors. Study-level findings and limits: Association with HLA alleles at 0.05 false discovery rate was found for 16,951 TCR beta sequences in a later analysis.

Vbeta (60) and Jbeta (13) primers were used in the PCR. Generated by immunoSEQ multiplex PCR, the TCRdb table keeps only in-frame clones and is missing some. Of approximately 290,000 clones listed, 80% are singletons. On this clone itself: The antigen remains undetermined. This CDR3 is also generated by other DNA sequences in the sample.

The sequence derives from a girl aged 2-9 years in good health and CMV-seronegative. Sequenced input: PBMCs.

Here the CDR3 DNA reads TGTGCCAGCCGGGACAGACTCTCTGGGGCCAACGTCCTGACTTTC. Translation: CASRDRLSGANVLTF. The chain links TRBV7-9 to TRBJ2-6, with 7 nucleotides matching TRBD1. V lost 8 bases, J lost 0 bases, and 4 bases stayed unmatched. Germline CDR1 SEHNR, CDR2 FQNEAQ (reference sequence). The CDR3 consists of 15 residues.